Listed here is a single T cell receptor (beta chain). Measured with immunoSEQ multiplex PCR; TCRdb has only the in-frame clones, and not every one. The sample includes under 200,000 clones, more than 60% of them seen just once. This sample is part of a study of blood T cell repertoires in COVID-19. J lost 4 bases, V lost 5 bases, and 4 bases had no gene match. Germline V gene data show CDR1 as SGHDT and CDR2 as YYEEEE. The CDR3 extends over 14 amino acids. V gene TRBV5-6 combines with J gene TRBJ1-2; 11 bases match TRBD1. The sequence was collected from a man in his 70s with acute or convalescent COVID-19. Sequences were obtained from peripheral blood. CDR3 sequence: CASSRDRGFYGYTF. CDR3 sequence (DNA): TGTGCCAGCAGTAGGGACAGGGGGTTCTATGGCTACACCTTC.